The 18 T cell receptor beta chains given below trace back to one sample, sequenced in a study of breast tumors, draining lymph nodes, adjacent tissues (dated by TCRdb to about 2016). The lymph node samples were taken from the axillary draining lymph nodes of breast cancer patients. Libraries came from multiplex PCR. The sequencer listed for this sample is Illumina HiSeq 2000. The public reads were reprocessed in TCRdb via fastp at Q25 and MiXCR, keeping in-frame beta chains. Here each entry gathers all rows of one CDR3 protein and keeps the most common genes and DNA. This sample comprises some 150,000 distinct CDR3 sequences, 20% to 25% of them detected only once. The top ten clonotypes cover roughly 2.8% of the sample. The source material was axillary lymph node tissue. The source is a female donor with breast cancer. Some clones in this sample may be carry-over from other donors' samples.

On this clonotype itself: With a much larger clone just one base away, this may be a read error. The chain has TRBV20-1 and TRBJ1-5, with a weak D call TRBD1 (5 bases). CDR1 is DFQATT and CDR2 is SNEGSKA in the germline V gene (reference sequence). The CDR3 has 14 residues. CDR3 amino acids: CSAAVGGAEQPRHF. The CDR3 region has the DNA TGCAGTGCTGCGGTGGGGGGAGCGGAACAGCCCCGGCATTTT.

There are a few counts of this clonotype. CDR3 region: CAWSLSGGYGYTF. For the CDR3, the DNA is TGTGCCTGGAGTTTGTCAGGGGGCTATGGCTACACCTTC. The chain recombines TRBV30 with TRBJ1-2; 7 nucleotides agree with TRBD1. Germline-derived CDR1 and CDR2 are GTSNPN and SVGIG (reference sequence). The CDR3 totals 13 residues. With V trimmed by 2 bases and J by 4 bases, 4 bases remained unmatched. Combining the CDR3 with reference TRBV30 and TRBJ1-2 gives the whole variable domain SQTIHQWPATLVQPVGSPLSLECTVEGTSNPNLYWYRQAAGRGLQLLFYSVGIGQISSEVPQNLSASRPQDRQFILSSKKLLLSDSGFYLCAWSLSGGYGYTFGSGTRLTVV.

A word on this clonotype: One base away lies a much larger clone, so this may be a sequencing read error. The rearrangement uses TRBV6-6 and TRBJ2-7; TRBD2 matches 8 bases. This CDR3 contains 14 residues. Germline CDR1 reads MNHNY; CDR2 reads SVGAGI (reference sequence). CDR3 loop: CASRLEGLAYEQHF. The DNA for the CDR3 is TGTGCCAGCAGGTTAGAAGGACTAGCCTACGAGCAGCACTTC.

The genes are TRBV5-4 and TRBJ2-7; either TRBD1 or TRBD2 may supply D (5 bases each). Germline CDR1 reads SGHNT; CDR2 reads YYREEE (reference sequence). CDR3 size: 15 residues. Trimming removed 0 bases at V and 7 bases at J, with 17 bases between. This chain's CDR3 is CASSLVGTRSVEQYF. The CDR3 DNA is TGTGCCAGCAGCTTGGTCGGGACCCGCTCGGTTGAGCAGTACTTC.

This clonotype was counted ten times or more. The chain has TRBV6-2 or TRBV6-3 and TRBJ2-7; 7 bases map to TRBD1. This CDR3 region has 14 residues. V dropped 7 bases and J dropped 3; count of bases not matched to a gene: 9. Germline CDR1 reads MNHEY; CDR2 reads SVGEGT. CDR3 in amino acids: CASTRDRADYEQYF. The CDR3 nucleotides are TGTGCCAGCACCAGAGACAGGGCAGACTACGAGCAGTACTTC.

This clonotype was counted ten times or more. The V gene is TRBV7-9, the J gene TRBJ2-1; D is uncertain. The CDR3 has 11 residues. Trimming removed 3 bases from V and 5 bases from J, with 2 bases in between. The V gene's germline CDR1 is SEHNR and CDR2 FQNEAQ (reference sequence). CDR3 in DNA: TGTGCCAGCAGCTTCAACAATGAGCAGTTCTTC. Its translation: CASSFNNEQFF.

This clonotype was picked up many times. This rearrangement joins TRBV5-1 to TRBJ2-7; no definite D call. The CDR3 spans 11 residues. Trimming stripped 2 bases from V and 5 bases from J, with 5 bases between. CDR1 and CDR2 (germline): SGHRS, YFSETQ. The CDR3 nucleotides are TGCGCCAGCAGCTTAGAGAACGAGCAGTACTTC. The encoded protein is CASSLENEQYF.

The chain joins TRBV14 to TRBJ2-5, with D perhaps matching TRBD1 or TRBD2 (5 bases each). Per the germline V gene, CDR1 is SGHDN and CDR2 is FVKESK. The V end lost 7 bases, the J end lost 1 base, and 10 bases lay between the germline ends. The CDR3 has 13 amino acids. CDR3 in amino acids: CASNRDRQETQYF. The CDR3, as DNA: TGTGCCAGCAACCGGGACCGCCAAGAGACCCAGTACTTC.

This sequence joins TRBV27 and TRBJ2-1; 7 bases align to TRBD2. This CDR3 comprises 17 residues. Germline V lookup: CDR1 MNHEY, CDR2 SMNVEV (reference sequence). V lost 1 base and J lost 10; bases outside the gene matches: 16. The CDR3 loop reads CASSLFVREAKMAEQFF. CDR3 in DNA: TGTGCCAGCAGTTTATTCGTCCGGGAGGCCAAAATGGCCGAGCAGTTCTTC.

This clonotype came up many times. The chain links TRBV4-3 to TRBJ1-6; D remains ambiguous. Germline CDR1 and CDR2: LGHNA and YSLEER. V was pared by 0 bases and J by 7 bases, with 4 bases between. The CDR3 is made up of 13 amino acids. The CDR3 region is CASSQERNSPLHF. The CDR3 region has the DNA TGCGCCAGCAGCCAAGAACGAAATTCACCCCTCCACTTT.

This clonotype has a count of ten or more. The rearrangement joins TRBV14 to TRBJ2-1; D is unresolved. The germline V and J ends were trimmed by 1 base and 2 bases, with 6 bases remaining between them. CDR1 SGHDN and CDR2 FVKESK come from the germline V gene. The CDR3 extends over 14 amino acids. CDR3 region: CASSQVLAYNEQFF. Written as DNA, the CDR3 is TGTGCCAGCAGCCAAGTCCTGGCCTACAATGAGCAGTTCTTC.

The CDR3 sequence is CASSLWLADTYNEQFF. The CDR3 nucleotides read TGTGCCAGCAGCTTGTGGCTAGCGGATACCTACAATGAGCAGTTCTTC. The chain combines TRBV5-4 with TRBJ2-1; 7 bases are shared with TRBD2. The CDR3 has 16 amino acids. Trimming took 1 base from V and 2 from J; bases not matched to a gene: 6. Germline V gene lookup returns CDR1 SGHNT and CDR2 YYREEE (reference sequence). The complete variable domain, with remaining parts taken from reference TRBV5-4 and TRBJ2-1, reads ETGVTQSPTHLIKTRGQQVTLRCSSQSGHNTVSWYQQALGQGPQFIFQYYREEENGRGNFPPRFSGLQFPNYSSELNVNALELDDSALYLCASSLWLADTYNEQFFGPGTRLTVL.

Of note for this clonotype: This clone may be a read error of a much larger clone one base away. The chain couples TRBV2 to TRBJ1-3; D is unclear. The CDR3 extends over 11 amino acids. Germline loops: CDR1 SNHLY, CDR2 FYNNEI. Trimming shortened V by 7 bases and J by 4 bases, and 5 bases separated the two germline ends. The CDR3 DNA reads as TGTGCCAGCACAGGAGGAAACACCATATATTTT. Translating it yields CASTGGNTIYF.

The chain joins TRBV5-1 to TRBJ2-1; D may be TRBD2 (5 bases). The CDR3 covers 14 residues. CDR1 and CDR2 from the germline V gene are SGHRS and YFSETQ. Deletions cut 0 bases from V and 8 bases from J, with 12 bases between. Here the CDR3 reads CASSLAGSIYEQFF. The CDR3 nucleotides are TGCGCCAGCAGCTTGGCGGGGAGCATATATGAGCAGTTCTTC.

This clonotype has ten or more counts. The V and J genes are TRBV20-1 and TRBJ2-1; D may match TRBD1 or TRBD2 (5 bases each). The CDR3 covers 14 residues. V dropped 5 bases and J dropped 4 bases, with 15 bases sitting between them. CDR1 and CDR2 (germline): DFQATT, SNEGSKA (reference sequence). CDR3 region: CSAGYRDPYNEQFF. CDR3 bases: TGCAGTGCTGGGTACCGGGACCCTTACAATGAGCAGTTCTTC.

Remarks on this clonotype: A much larger clone differs by one base, so this may be a read error. The chain combines TRBV28 with TRBJ1-4; D ambiguous. The CDR3 covers 14 residues. Germline-derived CDR1 and CDR2 are MDHEN and SYDVKM. The germline V and J ends were trimmed by 5 bases and 8 bases, with 15 bases remaining between them. The DNA of the CDR3 is TGTGCCAGCAGTACTCCGGGCCGGGGAGAAAAACTGTTTTTT. Encoded protein: CASSTPGRGEKLFF.

This clonotype occurred a few times. One base away lies a much larger clone, so this may be a sequencing read error. This chain links TRBV15 with TRBJ2-7; tentatively, D is TRBD1 or TRBD2 (7 bases each). V was cut by 1 base and J by 4 bases, with 14 bases left in between. This CDR3 has 15 amino acids. CDR1 and CDR2 from the germline V gene are LNHNV and YYDKDF (reference sequence). In DNA form, the CDR3 reads TGTGCCACCAGCAGAGGGTCAGGGGGGGCTTACGAGCAGTACTTC. Translation gives CATSRGSGGAYEQYF.

With respect to this clonotype: A much larger clone differs by one base, so this may be a read error. The chain carries TRBV2 and TRBJ2-6, with 11 bases lining up with TRBD1. CDR3 length: 18 residues. Per germline, CDR1 SNHLY and CDR2 FYNNEI. The CDR3 coding sequence is TGTGCCAGCAGGGCCGGGACAGGGGGAGGGTCTGGGGCCAACATCCTGACTTTC. It translates to CASRAGTGGGSGANILTF.